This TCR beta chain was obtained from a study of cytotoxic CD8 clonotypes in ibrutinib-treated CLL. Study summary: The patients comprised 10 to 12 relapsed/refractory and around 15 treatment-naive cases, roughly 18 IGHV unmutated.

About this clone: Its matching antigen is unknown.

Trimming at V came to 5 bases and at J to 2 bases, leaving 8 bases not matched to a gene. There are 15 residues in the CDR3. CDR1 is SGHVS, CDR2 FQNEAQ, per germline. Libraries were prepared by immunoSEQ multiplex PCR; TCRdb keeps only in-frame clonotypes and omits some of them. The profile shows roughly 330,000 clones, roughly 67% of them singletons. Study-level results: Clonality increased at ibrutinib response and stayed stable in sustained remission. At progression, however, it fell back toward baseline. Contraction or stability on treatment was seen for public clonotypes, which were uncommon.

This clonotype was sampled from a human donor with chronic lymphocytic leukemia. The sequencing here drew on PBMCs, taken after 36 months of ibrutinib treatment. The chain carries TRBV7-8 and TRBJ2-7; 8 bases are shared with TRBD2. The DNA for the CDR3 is TGTGCCAGCAGCAAAGTGGCGGGAGGCCCCTACGAGCAGTACTTC. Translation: CASSKVAGGPYEQYF.